The 20 T cell receptor beta chains reported below all come from one sample, sequenced in a study of cytomegalovirus exposure and HLA in healthy donors. The table came from immunoSEQ multiplex PCR; TCRdb's copy has only in-frame clones and leaves some out. The repertoire holds over 100,000 clones, with roughly 90% as singletons. The sample comprised PBMCs. The receptors originated from a woman aged 18-29 years in good health and CMV-seropositive.

J is TRBJ2-1 and V is TRBV29-1; D might be TRBD2 (6 bases). Germline V CDR1 and CDR2: SQVTM, ANQGSEA. This CDR3 has 10 amino acids. The V and J ends lost 1 base and 15 bases respectively, with 10 bases between them. CDR3 DNA: TGCAGCGTTGAAGCGGGAGTACGGTTCTTC. As protein: CSVEAGVRFF.

The rearrangement links TRBV5-1 to TRBJ2-7, with D possibly being TRBD2 (6 bases). The ends were cut back, 0 bases at V and 6 bases at J, with 16 bases in the middle. The germline CDR1 and CDR2 sequences are SGHRS and YFSETQ. There are 15 residues in the CDR3. The CDR3 DNA is TGCGCCAGCAGCTTGGATCTAGCGCCGAACGGCGAGCAGTACTTC. Its protein product is CASSLDLAPNGEQYF.

The rearrangement links TRBV27 to TRBJ1-5, with 7 bases that match TRBD1. The germline gives CDR1 MNHEY, CDR2 SMNVEV (reference sequence). This CDR3 is 15 amino acids long. V shed 6 bases and J 0 bases; nucleotides not matched to a gene: 5. CDR3 region: CASSLGTDSNQPQHF. The CDR3 DNA reads TGTGCCAGCAGCCTCGGGACAGATAGCAATCAGCCCCAGCATTTT.

The J gene is TRBJ1-1, the V gene TRBV4-3; D might be TRBD1 (6 bases). V was cut by 3 bases and J by 4 bases, with 12 bases left in between. Germline V lookup: CDR1 LGHNA, CDR2 YSLEER. This CDR3 is built from 14 residues. The chain's CDR3 is CASSHLGGITEAFF. CDR3 coding DNA: TGCGCCAGCAGCCATCTAGGGGGAATCACTGAAGCTTTCTTT.

This clone was recorded only once. This sequence joins TRBV19 and TRBJ2-7; D might be TRBD1 (7 bases). The CDR3 length is 14 residues. CDR1 LNHDA and CDR2 SQIVND come from the germline V gene (reference sequence). The V and J ends lost 2 bases and 2 bases respectively, with 10 bases between them. The CDR3 loop reads CASSIQGGTYEQYF. The CDR3 DNA reads as TGTGCCAGTAGTATACAGGGGGGAACCTACGAGCAGTACTTC.

The rearrangement links TRBV6-5 to TRBJ2-2, with TRBD2 matching over 7 bases. Germline-derived CDR1 and CDR2 are MNHEY and SVGAGI. The CDR3 spans 15 residues. The V gene end was trimmed by 2 bases and the J gene end by 6 bases; junction bases not matched to a gene: 6. CDR3 region: CASSYEGRGAGELFF. The CDR3 DNA reads TGTGCCAGCAGTTACGAGGGGAGGGGTGCCGGGGAGCTGTTTTTT.

V gene TRBV27 combines with J gene TRBJ2-7, with 9 bases identical to TRBD1. With 5 bases clipped from V and 2 bases from J, the junction kept 10 bases outside the gene matches. This CDR3 comprises 16 residues. Germline CDR1 and CDR2: MNHEY and SMNVEV (reference sequence). CDR3 nucleotide sequence: TGTGCCAGCAGTGACCCGACAGGGGGGCTTCCCTACGAGCAGTACTTC. Translated: CASSDPTGGLPYEQYF.

This clone has just one count. The V gene is TRBV27, the J gene TRBJ2-7; D perhaps matches TRBD1 (5 bases). The CDR3 totals 15 residues. V was clipped by 3 bases and J by 0 bases, with 12 bases between them. Germline loops: CDR1 MNHEY, CDR2 SMNVEV (reference sequence). The CDR3 is CASSLKGLHSYEQYF. The CDR3, as DNA: TGTGCCAGCAGTTTGAAGGGGCTGCACTCCTACGAGCAGTACTTC.

The genes are TRBV19 and TRBJ1-5; no firm D call. Germline values: CDR1 LNHDA, CDR2 SQIVND (reference sequence). Between the trimmed V and J ends, which lost 1 base and 6 bases, there was a span of 13 bases. The CDR3 sequence is 15 residues long. Here the CDR3 DNA reads TGTGCCAGTAGTATAGTGAGGGAACTTACTCAGCCCCAGCATTTT. Amino acid sequence: CASSIVRELTQPQHF.

V and J are TRBV19 and TRBJ1-3; D ambiguous. This CDR3 is built from 15 residues. V gave up 0 bases and J gave up 0 bases, with 6 bases separating them. Germline V lookup: CDR1 LNHDA, CDR2 SQIVND (reference sequence). CDR3 DNA: TGTGCCAGTAGTATAGATCAGGTCTCTGGAAACACCATATATTTT. Residues: CASSIDQVSGNTIYF.

This chain links TRBV7-5 with TRBJ1-2; TRBD1, the table's D call, lacks a check against the DNA. TRBV7-5 constitutes a pseudogene. The CDR3 length is 15 residues. The CDR3 spells CARSLKQGANYGYTF. CDR3 nucleotide sequence: TGTGCCAGAAGCTTAAAACAGGGGGCAAATTATGGCTACACCTTC.

This sequence joins TRBV25-1 and TRBJ2-7; perhaps TRBD2 as D (5 bases). The germline gives CDR1 MGHDK, CDR2 SYGVNS. The CDR3 contains 14 residues. V lost 11 bases and J 0 bases, leaving 17 bases between the germline ends. Here the CDR3 DNA reads TGTGCCCCTTCCTGCGGGTCATTCTCCTACGAGCAGTACTTC. Translated: CAPSCGSFSYEQYF.

The chain has TRBV13 and TRBJ2-7; 9 bases are a match to TRBD2. The CDR3 spans 13 residues. Germline assignment: CDR1 PRHDT and CDR2 FYEKMQ (reference sequence). The J segment lost 4 bases and the V segment lost 6 bases, leaving 4 bases of the junction unmatched. CDR3 nucleotides: TGTGCCAGCAGACATAGCGGGAGTTACGAGCAGTACTTC. Encoded protein: CASRHSGSYEQYF.

This sequence joins TRBV7-9 and TRBJ2-3; 9 bases are shared with TRBD1. Germline CDR1 is SEHNR and CDR2 is FQNEAQ (reference sequence). The ends lost 4 bases at V and 4 bases at J; junction bases unmatched: 3. The CDR3 has 14 amino acids. The CDR3 region has the DNA TGTGCCAGCAGCTCGGACAGGGGCGCAGATACGCAGTATTTT. It translates to CASSSDRGADTQYF. Variable domain in full (rest from reference TRBV7-9 and TRBJ2-3): DTGVSQNPRHKITKRGQNVTFRCDPISEHNRLYWYRQTLGQGPEFLTYFQNEAQLEKSRLLSDRFSAERPKGSFSTLEIQRTEQGDSAMYLCASSSDRGADTQYFGPGTRLTVL.

The gene calls are TRBV6-5 and TRBJ1-2; tentatively, D is TRBD1 (5 bases). Trimming cost V 2 bases and J 2 bases, with 15 bases left between them. The CDR3 covers 16 residues. Germline V gene sequence: CDR1 MNHEY, CDR2 SVGAGI. DNA of the CDR3: TGTGCCAGCAGTTACCTACCAGGGCAAAGCAACTATGGCTACACCTTC. Translation gives CASSYLPGQSNYGYTF.

The chain is built from TRBV28 and TRBJ1-3; TRBD1 is a possible D gene (5 bases). Germline V gene lookup returns CDR1 MDHEN and CDR2 SYDVKM. V lost 7 bases and J 4 bases, leaving 11 bases between the germline ends. The CDR3 totals 13 residues. The CDR3 loop reads CASTKTEGNTIYF. The CDR3 nucleotides are TGTGCCAGCACGAAGACAGAAGGAAACACCATATATTTT.

The rearrangement joins TRBV5-6 to TRBJ2-4, with TRBD1 matching 10 bases. This CDR3 spans 14 amino acids. CDR1 and CDR2 (germline): SGHDT, YYEEEE. The V and J ends lost 6 bases and 8 bases, in that order; junction bases with no gene match: 8. CDR3 sequence: CASNGKGQGDIQYF. For the CDR3, the DNA is TGTGCCAGCAATGGAAAAGGACAGGGGGACATTCAGTACTTC.

As regards this clone: Other nucleotide sequences in the sample specify the same CDR3. The chain recombines TRBV27 with TRBJ1-5; D may be TRBD1 (6 bases). The germline V gene has CDR1 MNHEY and CDR2 SMNVEV (reference sequence). Trimming pared 5 bases from V and 0 bases from J, leaving 14 bases between. This CDR3 has 16 residues. The CDR3 nucleotides read TGTGCCAGCAGTCCCTTGACAGGCTATAGCAATCAGCCCCAGCATTTT. Residues: CASSPLTGYSNQPQHF.

A single count supports this clone. V is TRBV5-4 and J is TRBJ2-3, with a possible D match to TRBD2 (5 bases). Germline CDR1 and CDR2: SGHNT and YYREEE (reference sequence). Between the trimmed V and J ends, which lost 4 bases and 5 bases, there was a span of 14 bases. The CDR3 spans 14 residues. In DNA, the CDR3 is TGTGCCAGCAGCCGACTACCGCACGAAGATACGCAGTATTTT. Encoded protein: CASSRLPHEDTQYF.

The rearrangement links TRBV9 to TRBJ1-4, with D possibly being TRBD1 (6 bases). Germline V gene data show CDR1 as SGDLS and CDR2 as YYNGEE. The V end was cut by 3 bases, the J end by 4 bases, with 16 bases between. This CDR3 region has 16 residues. The CDR3 nucleotides are TGTGCCAGCAGCGAGACACCGAGGACAGATAATGAAAAACTGTTTTTT. This gives the protein CASSETPRTDNEKLFF. The full variable domain, with the rest looked up from reference TRBV9 and TRBJ1-4, is DSGVTQTPKHLITATGQRVTLRCSPRSGDLSVYWYQQSLDQGLQFLIQYYNGEERAKGNILERFSAQQFPDLHSELNLSSLELGDSALYFCASSETPRTDNEKLFFGSGTQLSVL.